This TCR beta chain was captured in a study of CD8 T cells in ankylosing spondylitis (dated by TCRdb to about 2017). A note on the overall study: The study profiled T cell receptor beta repertoires in healthy donors and ankylosing spondylitis patients to find disease-linked TCR variants. The whole study cohort included over a hundred healthy donors and around 24 ankylosing spondylitis patients. Peripheral blood samples were taken, and synovial fluid was additionally collected from ankylosing spondylitis patients.

On the study overall, not on this receptor specifically: The disease-linked clones showed a CD8+ phenotype and occurred at relatively low frequencies in peripheral blood. Blood from ankylosing spondylitis patients appeared to be characterized by a TCR beta motif made up of several highly homologous amino acid variants. According to the report, matched synovial fluid samples from ankylosing spondylitis patients were significantly enriched for the disease-linked clones. Some motif variants had previously been reported in the synovial fluid and blood of reactive arthritis patients, which suggests shared mechanisms of disease initiation.

Synovial fluid samples and blood samples obtained from the same ankylosing spondylitis patients were matched. Counted from cysteine to phenylalanine, this CDR3 has 13 amino acids. Of all the DNA, just the CDR3 is kept, 39 bases in frame from base 1. Relative to germline, V is 6 bases shorter and J is 4 bases shorter, with 10 bases between their ends. TCRdb records Illumina HiSeq 2500 as the sequencer. TCR beta libraries were prepared by quantitative 5'-RACE with molecular barcodes. For the original study's pipeline: A new computational method based on a probabilistic model of VDJ rearrangement was used to identify disease-linked TCR variants. TCRdb reprocessing: public reads trimmed at Q25 with fastp, clones called with MiXCR, in-frame beta chains kept. Each CDR3 protein gets just one entry, which takes the most common genes and DNA from the rows behind it. The V and J calls were determined by TCRdb, not by the authors. In this sample the table shows approximately 100,000 distinct CDR3 sequences, around 24% of which occur a single time. The ten top clones hold 9% to 15% of the sample.

This clonotype was detected only a few times. Its antigen specificity is not known. Base qualities are not recorded, but no much larger clone differs from it by a single base. This receptor chain uses TRBV12-3 or TRBV12-4 and TRBJ1-5; the D gene assignment is ambiguous. Sequenced material: synovial fluid, either unsorted or a sorted T cell fraction (not recorded which). This receptor was identified in a male donor with ankylosing spondylitis. The nucleotide sequence reads as follows: TGTGCCAGCAGCTTGGGCCCAAATCAGCCCCAGCATTTT. Translated, this gives CASSLGPNQPQHF.